This TCR beta chain is from a study of blood T cell repertoires in COVID-19. Study as a whole: Samples came from the United States, Italy and Spain, spanning acute and convalescent COVID-19. The cDNA or gDNA used as material had been derived from T cells, B-cell-depleted T cells, or PBMCs.

The V gene's germline CDR1 is GTSNPN and CDR2 SVGIG (reference sequence). This CDR3 is 14 amino acids long. Deletions cut 5 bases from V and 0 bases from J, with 8 bases between. As handled by the study authors: For nucleated cells, counts were estimated from reference gene primer amplification. Clones were sequenced by immunoSEQ multiplex PCR, and TCRdb holds only the in-frame ones, with some missing. Clone size and the V and J calls come from that table; the DNA yielded D and trimming. The table includes approximately 110,000 clones, about nine tenths detected once. V and J are TRBV30 and TRBJ2-6; unclear D gene. Input material: peripheral blood. The source is a woman between 45 and 65 years old with acute or convalescent COVID-19. The CDR3 nucleotides are TGTGCCTGGGACGTCAGCTCTGGGGCCAACGTCCTGACTTTC. Translated: CAWDVSSGANVLTF.